This T cell receptor beta chain was captured by sequencing in a study of regulatory T cells in long-lasting Graves disease. Relying on iRepertoire HTBI primers and Arm-PCR of CDR3 regions, the team built TCR beta libraries. TCRdb reprocessed the multiplex PCR reads via MiXCR and lists one record per CDR3 protein. Counted here are about 420,000 distinct CDR3 sequences, about 16% occurring once; the ten biggest clones make up 23%. This clonotype was detected many times. The time point: newly diagnosed GD, antithyroid drugs for less than 3 months. Preparation of the TCR library used RNA extracted from PBMCs. V was pared by 2 bases and J by 4 bases, with 3 bases of the junction left unmatched. The CDR3 contains 14 residues. Per germline, CDR1 MDHEN and CDR2 SYDVKM. The data also belong to a second study, concerning T cells in Graves' hyperthyroidism and ophthalmopathy.

The TCR comes from a woman aged 18-35 years with Graves disease. The chain recombines TRBV28 with TRBJ2-7; 9 nucleotides line up with TRBD1. This sample comprised peripheral blood mononuclear cells (PBMCs), obtained at new diagnosis, from a patient treated with antithyroid drugs. CDR3 in amino acids: CASSLDRGSYEQYF. The CDR3 nucleotides read TGTGCCAGCAGTTTAGACAGGGGGAGTTACGAGCAGTACTTC.